The entry that follows covers one T cell receptor beta chain sequence. Assay used: immunoSEQ multiplex PCR; TCRdb lists only in-frame clones, some missing. Here the sample spans 550,000 to 700,000 clones, around 73% being singletons. This sample is drawn from a study of shared clonotypes between healthy human individuals. As for the study in general: Serving as donors were two women and a few men, whose ages spanned 18 to 49.

The CDR3 is 11 residues long. V dropped 4 bases and J dropped 9; count of bases not matched to a gene: 3. Germline assignment: CDR1 SGHVS and CDR2 FNYEAQ. The chain is built from TRBV7-6 and TRBJ2-7; TRBD1 aligns across 7 bases. Sequenced input: memory CD4+ T cells sorted from blood. Subset defined: CD45RA-negative fraction. This receptor was obtained from a woman aged 30 to 39 in good health. CDR3 sequence reads: CASSSGQRQYF. The DNA of the CDR3 is TGTGCCAGCAGCTCGGGACAGCGGCAGTACTTC. The whole variable domain, filled in from reference TRBV7-6 and TRBJ2-7, reads GAGVSQSPRYKVTKRGQDVALRCDPISGHVSLYWYRQALGQGPEFLTYFNYEAQQDKSGLPNDRFSAERPEGSISTLTIQRTEQRDSAMYRCASSSGQRQYFGPGTRLTVT.